The entry that follows covers one T cell receptor beta chain sequence. As handled by the study authors: Scientists estimated how many nucleated cells there were by amplifying reference gene primers. TCRdb keeps only in-frame clones here, not all; method: immunoSEQ multiplex PCR. That table gives V, J and clone size, and the DNA gave D and trimming. The sample has 110,000 to 150,000 clones, about four fifths seen once; the top ten hold 1.6%. This sample is part of a study of blood T cell repertoires in COVID-19. Study-wide background: The United States, Italy and Spain supplied acute and convalescent COVID-19 samples. PBMCs, B-cell-depleted T cells, or T cells were the source of the cDNA or gDNA that made up the material.

The CDR3 is 15 residues long. Trimming took 3 bases from V and 7 from J; bases not matched to a gene: 7. Germline values: CDR1 SEHNR, CDR2 FQNEAQ (reference sequence). The chain employs TRBV7-9 and TRBJ1-4, with 8 bases that match TRBD1. The sequenced sample consisted of peripheral blood. The TCR was taken from a human donor in a cohort sampled during active COVID-19. In nucleotides, the CDR3 is TGTGCCAGCAGCTTCGGAACGACAGGGGTTGAAAAACTGTTTTTT. It encodes CASSFGTTGVEKLFF.